The T cell receptor (beta chain) under discussion was sequenced for a study of blood T cell repertoires in COVID-19. Measured with immunoSEQ multiplex PCR; TCRdb has only the in-frame clones, and not every one. The data contain 90,000 to 150,000 clones, over 75% of them singletons. The CDR3 spans 18 residues. V shed 2 bases and J shed 6 bases, with 25 bases lying between them. Germline V gene lookup returns CDR1 MRHNA and CDR2 SNTAGT. The chain recombines TRBV6-4 with TRBJ1-1, with a weak D call TRBD1 (5 bases). This TCR derives from an elderly man with acute or convalescent COVID-19. Input material: peripheral blood. CDR3 in DNA: TGTGCCAGCAGTGACCCCCTTCCCGGCAGCGTCCGGGGGGCTGAAGCTTTCTTT. Its translation: CASSDPLPGSVRGAEAFF.